These 15 T cell receptor beta chains came from one sample sequenced in a study of graft-versus-host responses after intestinal transplantation. Assay used: immunoSEQ multiplex PCR; TCRdb lists only in-frame clones, some missing. The repertoire holds roughly 100,000 clones, with roughly 93% as singletons. These TCRs' antigens remain unknown. Material: unstimulated CD8+ T cells sorted from spleen or lymph node cells, obtained before intestinal transplant. The receptors were gathered from a human donor who received an intestinal transplant.

The CDR3 DNA is TGTGCCAGCAGCCCAGAAACGACAGGGCCGGAGTTCTTC. Translating gives CASSPETTGPEFF. The chain employs TRBV14 and TRBJ2-1, with 7 bases matching TRBD1. Trimming removed 4 bases from V and 14 bases from J; junction bases left unmatched: 11. CDR3 length equals 13 residues. In germline, CDR1 is SGHDN, CDR2 FVKESK.

This clone was detected only once. J is TRBJ1-1 and V is TRBV5-8; D unclear. Trimming removed 8 bases from V and 7 bases from J, with 9 bases in between. The CDR3 loop spans 10 amino acids. Looked up from germline, CDR1 is SGHTS and CDR2 is YDEGEE. For the CDR3, the DNA is TGTGCCAGTTGGAAAAGTGAAGCTTTCTTT. This codes for CASWKSEAFF.

This rearrangement joins TRBV25-1 to TRBJ1-3; D not certain. There are 16 residues in the CDR3. The V end was cut by 4 bases, the J end by 2 bases, with 15 bases between. Germline CDR1 and CDR2: MGHDK and SYGVNS. In nucleotides, the CDR3 is TGTGCCAGCAGTGGCTTGGCCTTGAGCGCTGGAAACACCATATATTTT. The encoded protein is CASSGLALSAGNTIYF.

The genes are TRBV2 and TRBJ1-1, with a possible D match to TRBD1 (6 bases). Trimming removed 7 bases from V and 3 bases from J, with 15 bases in between. CDR3 length equals 14 residues. Per germline, CDR1 SNHLY and CDR2 FYNNEI. The CDR3 coding sequence is TGTGCCAGCAAGGCGGGGGGCGCGGACACTGAAGCTTTCTTT. Protein sequence: CASKAGGADTEAFF.

V usage is TRBV6-5 and J usage is TRBJ2-7; D possibly uses TRBD1 or TRBD2 (5 bases each). The CDR3 contains 13 residues. The V gene's germline CDR1 is MNHEY and CDR2 SVGAGI. The V end lost 5 bases, the J end lost 5 bases, and 13 bases lay between the germline ends. The CDR3 loop reads CASSRGVRDEQYF. Written as DNA, the CDR3 is TGTGCCAGCAGTCGAGGGGTAAGGGACGAGCAGTACTTC.

The chain links TRBV9 to TRBJ2-1; 14 bases map to TRBD2. Germline V lookup: CDR1 SGDLS, CDR2 YYNGEE. The CDR3 length is 15 residues. V lost 3 bases, J lost 6 bases, and 2 bases stayed unmatched. CDR3: CASSETSGGVNEQFF. As DNA, the CDR3 is TGTGCCAGCAGCGAGACTAGCGGGGGGGTCAATGAGCAGTTCTTC.

The sample holds one count of this clone. The chain combines TRBV2 with TRBJ2-5; D uncertain. The V end was cut by 7 bases, the J end by 5 bases, with 14 bases between. Germline assignment: CDR1 SNHLY and CDR2 FYNNEI. The CDR3 loop spans 13 amino acids. This CDR3 reads CASIYGPEETQYF. The CDR3 coding sequence is TGTGCCAGCATTTACGGACCTGAGGAGACCCAGTACTTC.

This sequence joins TRBV9 and TRBJ2-2, with a possible D match to TRBD1 (6 bases). The V end was cut by 3 bases, the J end by 4 bases, with 13 bases between. The CDR3 length is 15 residues. The germline gives CDR1 SGDLS, CDR2 YYNGEE. CDR3 in amino acids: CASSAQGQGTGELFF. The CDR3, as DNA: TGTGCCAGCAGCGCCCAGGGACAAGGCACCGGGGAGCTGTTTTTT. The full variable domain, completed using reference TRBV9 and TRBJ2-2, is DSGVTQTPKHLITATGQRVTLRCSPRSGDLSVYWYQQSLDQGLQFLIQYYNGEERAKGNILERFSAQQFPDLHSELNLSSLELGDSALYFCASSAQGQGTGELFFGEGSRLTVL.

The V gene is TRBV19, the J gene TRBJ2-3; D perhaps matches TRBD1 (5 bases). The CDR3 is 14 amino acids. Germline CDR1 and CDR2: LNHDA and SQIVND (reference sequence). The V end lost 4 bases, the J end lost 4 bases, and 12 bases lay between the germline ends. The CDR3 spells CASSNHQGADTQYF. The CDR3 DNA is TGTGCCAGTAGTAACCATCAGGGTGCAGATACGCAGTATTTT.

V is TRBV5-5 and J is TRBJ1-1; 11 nucleotides agree with TRBD1. The CDR3 is 13 amino acids. J was trimmed by 4 bases and V by 6 bases; bases with no gene match: 2. Germline V gene sequence: CDR1 SGHKS, CDR2 YYEKEE (reference sequence). The CDR3 region has the DNA TGTGCCAGCACCGGGACAGGGGGCACTGAAGCTTTCTTT. Amino acid sequence: CASTGTGGTEAFF.

This chain connects TRBV14 to TRBJ2-1; 12 bases are shared with TRBD2. The CDR3 contains 15 residues. Unmatched junction bases numbered 4, after V lost 3 bases and J lost 7 bases. The germline V gene encodes CDR1 SGHDN and CDR2 FVKESK. The CDR3: CASSHLAGGHNEQFF. CDR3 DNA: TGTGCCAGCAGCCATCTAGCGGGGGGGCATAATGAGCAGTTCTTC.

The CDR3 region has the DNA TGTGCCAGCAGCCGGGGAGTGGGTGCTGAAGCTTTCTTT. It yields the protein CASSRGVGAEAFF. This chain uses TRBV11-2 with TRBJ1-1, with D uncertain. Germline V gene lookup returns CDR1 SGHAT and CDR2 FQNNGV. The CDR3 sequence is 13 residues long. The germline V and J ends were trimmed by 5 bases and 6 bases, with 13 bases remaining between them. Looking up the rest from reference TRBV11-2 and TRBJ1-1 gives the full variable domain: EAGVAQSPRYKIIEKRQSVAFWCNPISGHATLYWYQQILGQGPKLLIQFQNNGVVDDSQLPKDRFSAERLKGVDSTLKIQPAKLEDSAVYLCASSRGVGAEAFFGQGTRLTVV.

The rearrangement uses TRBV4-1 and TRBJ2-7; TRBD1 matches 8 bases. CDR1 MGHRA and CDR2 YSYEKL come from the germline V gene. V lost 4 bases and J lost 7; bases outside the gene matches: 12. The CDR3 extends over 15 amino acids. The CDR3 DNA follows: TGCGCCAGCAGCCTCAACCCGGGACAGGCGGTAGAGCAGTACTTC. Residues: CASSLNPGQAVEQYF.

Turning to this clone: At one boundary the junction diverges from the germline segment, which might be a read error. The chain is built from TRBV29-1 and TRBJ1-1; 8 bases align to TRBD1. Looked up from germline, CDR1 is SQVTM and CDR2 is ANQGSEA. CDR3 length: 12 residues. The CDR3 loop reads CKTGTGNTEAFF. CDR3 coding DNA: TGTAAAACCGGGACAGGGAACACTGAAGCTTTCTTT.

The gene calls are TRBV10-3 and TRBJ1-2, with D possibly matching TRBD1 (6 bases). Germline assignment: CDR1 ENHRY and CDR2 SYGVKD. This CDR3 is 14 amino acids long. V was pared by 10 bases and J by 6 bases, with 21 bases between. CDR3 coding DNA: TGTGCCACCCACCCCGGGGTGGGGGGCGATGGCTACACCTTC. Protein: CATHPGVGGDGYTF.